The next 16 T cell receptor beta chains were all read from a single sample in a study of immune evolution from preneoplasia to lung adenocarcinoma. Sequencing was performed with immunoSEQ multiplex PCR; in TCRdb, only in-frame clones are kept and a portion is missing. The repertoire holds 9,000 to 10,000 clones, with roughly 90% as singletons. What was sequenced was FFPE invasive lung adenocarcinoma tissue. These TCRs come from a person aged 70 to 85 with invasive lung adenocarcinoma.

The chain recombines TRBV2 with TRBJ1-2; a weak D match, TRBD1 (5 bases). V shed 7 bases and J shed 0 bases, with 15 bases lying between them. Germline V lookup: CDR1 SNHLY, CDR2 FYNNEI. The CDR3 is 15 amino acids. This CDR3 is CASNLRDGPNYGYTF. The CDR3 nucleotides are TGTGCCAGCAACCTCCGGGACGGGCCTAACTATGGCTACACCTTC.

V gene TRBV4-1 combines with J gene TRBJ1-1; D unresolved. Trimming stripped 1 base from V and 6 bases from J, with 12 bases between. CDR3 length: 14 amino acids. Germline lookup yields CDR1 MGHRA and CDR2 YSYEKL. CDR3 region: CASSQVGRLAEAFF. In nucleotides, the CDR3 is TGCGCCAGCAGCCAAGTGGGGAGGTTGGCTGAAGCTTTCTTT.

The chain links TRBV2 to TRBJ2-7; TRBD1 aligns across 12 bases. V was pared by 0 bases and J by 5 bases, with 2 bases of the junction left unmatched. Germline CDR1 is SNHLY and CDR2 is FYNNEI. The CDR3 is 15 amino acids. The CDR3 loop is CASSEAGTGGNEQYF. Written as DNA, the CDR3 is TGTGCCAGCAGTGAAGCTGGGACAGGGGGCAACGAGCAGTACTTC. The entire variable domain, with the rest obtained from reference TRBV2 and TRBJ2-7, is as follows: EPEVTQTPSHQVTQMGQEVILRCVPISNHLYFYWYRQILGQKVEFLVSFYNNEISEKSEIFDDQFSVERPDGSNFTLKIRSTKLEDSAMYFCASSEAGTGGNEQYFGPGTRLTVT.

The chain couples TRBV10-3 to TRBJ1-1, with D maybe TRBD1 (6 bases). Deletions cut 8 bases from V and 1 base from J, with 17 bases between. Germline V gives CDR1 ENHRY, CDR2 SYGVKD. The CDR3 is 15 residues long. CDR3 protein: CAIGAAGVGNTEAFF. The DNA for the CDR3 is TGTGCCATCGGGGCGGCAGGGGTGGGGAACACTGAAGCTTTCTTT.

The V call is TRBV7-9, the J call TRBJ2-7; TRBD1 or TRBD2 may be the D gene (5 bases each). Germline V lookup: CDR1 SEHNR, CDR2 FQNEAQ (reference sequence). V was trimmed by 9 bases and J by 0 bases, leaving 9 bases between them. This CDR3 is built from 12 residues. This CDR3 reads CASGDGSYEQYF. The DNA of the CDR3 is TGTGCCAGTGGGGACGGCTCCTACGAGCAGTACTTC.

V is TRBV28 and J is TRBJ1-2; D perhaps matches TRBD1 (5 bases). V gave up 4 bases and J gave up 8 bases, with 11 bases separating them. The length of the CDR3 is 12 residues. Germline CDR1 is MDHEN and CDR2 is SYDVKM. The CDR3 spells CASSSGTGGYTF. The DNA for the CDR3 is TGTGCCAGCAGTTCAGGGACGGGCGGCTACACCTTC.

The CDR3: CASSIGPGGNYGYTF. The CDR3 DNA follows: TGTGCCAGCAGCATCGGGCCCGGGGGGAACTATGGCTACACCTTC. This chain uses TRBV7-3 with TRBJ1-2; tentatively, D is TRBD1 (5 bases). CDR1 and CDR2 from the germline V gene are SGHTA and FQGTGA. The CDR3 sequence is 15 residues long. Trimming left V 5 bases short and J 2 bases short, with 15 bases between.

In DNA, the CDR3 is TGTGCCAGCAGCTTAGATTTCCCAGGGATTCGCTATGGCTACACCTTC. Translation: CASSLDFPGIRYGYTF. V is TRBV11-2 and J is TRBJ1-2; maybe TRBD1 (5 bases). Trimming stripped 0 bases from V and 4 bases from J, with 15 bases between. The germline CDR1 and CDR2 sequences are SGHAT and FQNNGV. CDR3 size: 16 residues.

The chain carries TRBV4-1 and TRBJ2-1, with TRBD2 matching 13 bases. This CDR3 has 16 amino acids. Germline-derived CDR1 and CDR2 are MGHRA and YSYEKL. V was pared by 3 bases and J by 8 bases, with 7 bases of the junction left unmatched. The CDR3 DNA reads TGCGCCAGCAGCCACCCGGGGACTAGCGGGAACTATGAGCAGTTCTTC. Translation gives CASSHPGTSGNYEQFF.

The chain joins TRBV7-3 to TRBJ2-7, with 9 bases aligning to TRBD1. V lost 10 bases to trimming and J lost 3 bases; unmatched junction nucleotides: 7. This CDR3 spans 13 amino acids. Germline values: CDR1 SGHTA, CDR2 FQGTGA. For the CDR3, the DNA is TGTGCCACCAGGGGACAGGGAGACTACGAGCAGTACTTC. Protein sequence: CATRGQGDYEQYF.

The chain recombines TRBV12-5 with TRBJ2-1, with D perhaps given as TRBD1 or TRBD2 (6 bases each). Germline V lookup: CDR1 LGHNT, CDR2 FRNRAP. This CDR3 is built from 15 residues. V gave up 2 bases and J gave up 6 bases, with 14 bases separating them. CDR3 in amino acids: CASGLIRQEGNEQFF. The CDR3 DNA is TGTGCTAGTGGTTTGATCCGACAGGAGGGCAATGAGCAGTTCTTC.

This sequence joins TRBV29-1 and TRBJ2-7, with TRBD1 matching over 8 bases. With V trimmed by 7 bases and J by 2 bases, 10 bases remained unmatched. The CDR3 totals 14 residues. Germline V gene data show CDR1 as SQVTM and CDR2 as ANQGSEA. The CDR3 protein is CSEPWTGNPYEQYF. CDR3 nucleotide sequence: TGCAGCGAGCCTTGGACAGGGAATCCCTACGAGCAGTACTTC.

The chain couples TRBV6-6 to TRBJ1-1; TRBD1 aligns across 7 bases. The germline CDR1 and CDR2 sequences are MNHNY and SVGAGI (reference sequence). J was trimmed by 0 bases and V by 5 bases; bases with no gene match: 3. The CDR3 runs to 14 residues. Here the CDR3 DNA reads TGTGCCAGCAGTCCGGGACAGTTGAACACTGAAGCTTTCTTT. Encoded protein: CASSPGQLNTEAFF.

This chain links TRBV18 with TRBJ1-2; perhaps TRBD1 as D (5 bases). The CDR3 covers 13 residues. V gave up 6 bases and J gave up 5 bases, with 13 bases separating them. Germline V gives CDR1 KGHSH, CDR2 LQKENI. CDR3 nucleotide sequence: TGTGCCAGCTCCCGGGACGGATTATATGGCTACACCTTC. Its translation is CASSRDGLYGYTF.

This chain links TRBV10-1 with TRBJ1-1; no clear D gene. The germline gives CDR1 WNHNN, CDR2 SYGVQD (reference sequence). There are 15 residues in the CDR3. The V end was cut by 0 bases, the J end by 9 bases, with 17 bases between. CDR3 bases: TGCGCCAGCAGTGAGTCGAACGACGGACCATCCCAAGCTTTCTTT. This gives the protein CASSESNDGPSQAFF.

This chain joins TRBV28 and TRBJ1-4; no firm D call. This CDR3 has 13 residues. V shed 9 bases and J shed 0 bases, with 8 bases lying between them. The germline CDR1 and CDR2 sequences are MDHEN and SYDVKM. The CDR3 sequence: CASLHATNEKLFF. The CDR3 region has the DNA TGTGCCAGTCTACATGCAACTAATGAAAAACTGTTTTTT.